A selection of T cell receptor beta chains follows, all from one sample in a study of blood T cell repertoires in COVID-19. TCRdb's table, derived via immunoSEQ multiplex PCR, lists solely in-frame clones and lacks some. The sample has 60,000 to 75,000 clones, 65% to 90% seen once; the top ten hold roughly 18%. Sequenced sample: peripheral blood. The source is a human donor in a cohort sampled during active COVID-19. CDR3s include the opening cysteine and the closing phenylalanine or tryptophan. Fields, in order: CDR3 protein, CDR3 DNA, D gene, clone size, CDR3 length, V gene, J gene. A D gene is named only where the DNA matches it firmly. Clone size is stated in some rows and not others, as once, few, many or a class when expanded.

CDR3aa: CLSPDRGRPDSNQPQHF
CDR3nt: TGTTTGTCCCCGGACAGGGGCCGACCTGATAGCAATCAGCCCCAGCATTTT
d_gene: TRBD1
abundance: NA
len: 17
v_gene: TRBV2
j_gene: TRBJ1-5

CDR3aa: CASSSVRDSEAFF
CDR3nt: TGTGCCAGCAGCTCGGTGCGGGACAGTGAAGCTTTCTTT
d_gene: TRBD1
abundance: NA
len: 13
v_gene: TRBV11-3
j_gene: TRBJ1-1

CDR3aa: CATSEGTGVAYEQYF
CDR3nt: TGTGCCACCAGTGAGGGGACAGGGGTAGCCTACGAGCAGTACTTC
d_gene: TRBD1
abundance: NA
len: 15
v_gene: TRBV24-1
j_gene: TRBJ2-7

CDR3aa: CASSIGRRAEENTEAFF
CDR3nt: TGTGCCAGTAGTATAGGCCGGAGGGCAGAGGAGAACACTGAAGCTTTCTTT
d_gene: NA
abundance: few
len: 17
v_gene: TRBV19
j_gene: TRBJ1-1

CDR3aa: CASSIRTGPPNHYGYTF
CDR3nt: TGTGCCAGCAGCATACGGACAGGGCCGCCGAATCACTATGGCTACACCTTC
d_gene: NA
abundance: once
len: 17
v_gene: TRBV21-1
j_gene: TRBJ1-2

CDR3aa: CASSLAFGGTTEAFF
CDR3nt: TGTGCCAGCAGCTTAGCGTTCGGGGGGACCACTGAAGCTTTCTTT
d_gene: NA
abundance: NA
len: 15
v_gene: TRBV11-1
j_gene: TRBJ1-1

CDR3aa: CASSPKGLASDTQYF
CDR3nt: TGTGCCAGCAGCCCCAAGGGACTAGCATCTGATACGCAGTATTTT
d_gene: TRBD2
abundance: NA
len: 15
v_gene: TRBV5-4
j_gene: TRBJ2-3

CDR3aa: CATSRDRLAGITGELFF
CDR3nt: TGTGCCACCAGCAGAGATCGACTAGCGGGGATCACCGGGGAGCTGTTTTTT
d_gene: TRBD2
abundance: once
len: 17
v_gene: TRBV15
j_gene: TRBJ2-2

CDR3aa: CASSLTSRSYNEQFF
CDR3nt: TGCGCCAGCAGCCTGACTAGTAGGTCCTACAATGAGCAGTTCTTC
d_gene: NA
abundance: once
len: 15
v_gene: TRBV5-1
j_gene: TRBJ2-1

CDR3aa: CASSPGLAINEQFF
CDR3nt: TGTGCCAGCAGCCCGGGACTAGCGATCAATGAGCAGTTCTTC
d_gene: TRBD2
abundance: NA
len: 14
v_gene: TRBV11-2
j_gene: TRBJ2-1

CDR3aa: CASSSHRQEKLFF
CDR3nt: TGTGCCAGCAGCTCCCACCGTCAGGAAAAACTGTTTTTT
d_gene: NA
abundance: NA
len: 13
v_gene: TRBV11-3
j_gene: TRBJ1-4

CDR3aa: CASRPLRGLGETQYF
CDR3nt: TGTGCCAGCAGACCCTTGCGGGGGCTGGGGGAGACCCAGTACTTC
d_gene: NA
abundance: NA
len: 15
v_gene: TRBV11-2
j_gene: TRBJ2-5

CDR3aa: CASSLTGSTGELFF
CDR3nt: TGTGCCAGCAGCCTAACAGGGTCCACCGGGGAGCTGTTTTTT
d_gene: NA
abundance: NA
len: 14
v_gene: TRBV11-3
j_gene: TRBJ2-2

CDR3aa: CASSPGQLATNEKLFF
CDR3nt: TGTGCCAGCAGCCCCGGACAGCTTGCAACTAATGAAAAACTGTTTTTT
d_gene: NA
abundance: NA
len: 16
v_gene: TRBV7-2
j_gene: TRBJ1-4

CDR3aa: CATSRDNLGGYTF
CDR3nt: TGTGCCACCAGCAGGGACAACCTCGGAGGCTACACCTTC
d_gene: NA
abundance: NA
len: 13
v_gene: TRBV15
j_gene: TRBJ1-2

CDR3aa: CAAESGTRHEQYF
CDR3nt: TGTGCCGCAGAGTCCGGGACACGACACGAGCAGTACTTC
d_gene: NA
abundance: NA
len: 13
v_gene: TRBV2
j_gene: TRBJ2-7

CDR3aa: CASSPLTDSQGASDNEQFF
CDR3nt: TGTGCCAGCAGCCCCCTTACTGACTCGCAGGGGGCCTCGGACAATGAGCAGTTCTTC
d_gene: TRBD1
abundance: few
len: 19
v_gene: TRBV11-3
j_gene: TRBJ2-1

CDR3aa: CASSLDTGGAAGELFF
CDR3nt: TGTGCCAGCAGCTTGGACACCGGGGGGGCTGCCGGGGAGCTGTTTTTT
d_gene: TRBD2
abundance: NA
len: 16
v_gene: TRBV5-4
j_gene: TRBJ2-2

CDR3aa: CASGLGDRGPQHF
CDR3nt: TGTGCTAGTGGTTTGGGAGACAGGGGGCCCCAGCATTTT
d_gene: TRBD1
abundance: NA
len: 13
v_gene: TRBV12-5
j_gene: TRBJ1-5

CDR3aa: CASSPAAGGQSYSEQFF
CDR3nt: TGTGCCAGCTCACCCGCAGCGGGGGGGCAGTCCTACAGTGAGCAGTTCTTC
d_gene: TRBD2
abundance: NA
len: 17
v_gene: TRBV18
j_gene: TRBJ2-1

CDR3aa: CASSFPAGGGTEAFF
CDR3nt: TGTGCCAGCAGCTTCCCGGCGGGGGGAGGCACTGAAGCTTTCTTT
d_gene: NA
abundance: NA
len: 15
v_gene: TRBV5-8
j_gene: TRBJ1-1

CDR3aa: CATSRDRNTEAFF
CDR3nt: TGTGCCACCAGCAGGGACAGGAACACTGAAGCTTTCTTT
d_gene: NA
abundance: NA
len: 13
v_gene: TRBV15
j_gene: TRBJ1-1

CDR3aa: CASRLTAGTSGYEQYF
CDR3nt: TGTGCCAGCAGATTGACCGCCGGGACTAGCGGCTACGAGCAGTACTTC
d_gene: TRBD2
abundance: once
len: 16
v_gene: TRBV7-2
j_gene: TRBJ2-7

CDR3aa: CSVEGRGYEQYF
CDR3nt: TGCAGCGTTGAAGGCAGGGGCTACGAGCAGTACTTC
d_gene: NA
abundance: once
len: 12
v_gene: TRBV29-1
j_gene: TRBJ2-7

CDR3aa: CASATTTDRVGKETQYF
CDR3nt: TGCGCCAGCGCGACTACAACAGACAGGGTGGGGAAAGAGACCCAGTACTTC
d_gene: TRBD1
abundance: NA
len: 17
v_gene: TRBV10-1
j_gene: TRBJ2-5

CDR3aa: CASSKPGHPNTEAFF
CDR3nt: TGTGCCAGCAGCAAGCCGGGACACCCGAACACTGAAGCTTTCTTT
d_gene: NA
abundance: NA
len: 15
v_gene: TRBV5-4
j_gene: TRBJ1-1

CDR3aa: CASSLNRGPSDTQYF
CDR3nt: TGTGCCAGCAGTCTTAACAGGGGGCCCTCAGATACGCAGTATTTT
d_gene: TRBD1
abundance: NA
len: 15
v_gene: TRBV6-5
j_gene: TRBJ2-3

CDR3aa: CASSGGLAGVETQYF
CDR3nt: TGTGCCAGCAGTGGTGGACTAGCGGGGGTGGAGACCCAGTACTTC
d_gene: TRBD2
abundance: NA
len: 15
v_gene: TRBV2
j_gene: TRBJ2-5

CDR3aa: CASSLSGGARETQYF
CDR3nt: TGTGCCAGCAGCTTAAGCGGGGGGGCTAGGGAGACCCAGTACTTC
d_gene: TRBD2
abundance: NA
len: 15
v_gene: TRBV7-3
j_gene: TRBJ2-5

CDR3aa: CAISAGDNTEAFF
CDR3nt: TGTGCCATCAGTGCTGGAGATAACACTGAAGCTTTCTTT
d_gene: NA
abundance: NA
len: 13
v_gene: TRBV10-3
j_gene: TRBJ1-1

CDR3aa: CASSPGTSGADTQYF
CDR3nt: TGCGCCAGCAGTCCCGGGACTAGCGGGGCAGATACGCAGTATTTT
d_gene: TRBD2
abundance: NA
len: 15
v_gene: TRBV10-2
j_gene: TRBJ2-3

CDR3aa: CASHLGQGRTTKLKNIQYF
CDR3nt: TGTGCCAGCCATTTAGGACAGGGGCGAACTACGAAACTTAAAAACATTCAGTACTTC
d_gene: TRBD1
abundance: NA
len: 19
v_gene: TRBV6-9
j_gene: TRBJ2-4

CDR3aa: CASSLFRGNSMNTEAFF
CDR3nt: TGTGCCAGCAGCTTATTCAGGGGAAACAGCATGAACACTGAAGCTTTCTTT
d_gene: NA
abundance: NA
len: 17
v_gene: TRBV7-2
j_gene: TRBJ1-1

CDR3aa: CASSQSGQGCFETQYF
CDR3nt: TGCGCCAGCAGTCAATCGGGGCAGGGGTGTTTTGAGACCCAGTACTTC
d_gene: NA
abundance: once
len: 16
v_gene: TRBV23-1
j_gene: TRBJ2-5

CDR3aa: CASSRRQNSNQPQHF
CDR3nt: TGTGCCAGCAGCAGACGACAGAATAGCAATCAGCCCCAGCATTTT
d_gene: NA
abundance: NA
len: 15
v_gene: TRBV5-6
j_gene: TRBJ1-5

CDR3aa: CASRPPRTGGYEQYF
CDR3nt: TGTGCCAGCAGGCCCCCTAGGACAGGGGGCTACGAGCAGTACTTC
d_gene: TRBD1
abundance: NA
len: 15
v_gene: TRBV6-5
j_gene: TRBJ2-7

CDR3aa: CATKTGNQPQHF
CDR3nt: TGTGCCACTAAGACAGGGAATCAGCCCCAGCATTTT
d_gene: TRBD1
abundance: once
len: 12
v_gene: TRBV6-5
j_gene: TRBJ1-5

CDR3aa: CSVARSGNEKLFF
CDR3nt: TGCAGCGTTGCGCGGAGTGGTAATGAAAAACTGTTTTTT
d_gene: NA
abundance: once
len: 13
v_gene: TRBV29-1
j_gene: TRBJ1-4

CDR3aa: CASLSSGNTIYF
CDR3nt: TGTGCCAGTCTTAGCTCTGGAAACACCATATATTTT
d_gene: NA
abundance: NA
len: 12
v_gene: TRBV6-5
j_gene: TRBJ1-3

CDR3aa: CASSPVRLAGTDTQYF
CDR3nt: TGTGCCAGCTCACCGGTTCGACTAGCGGGCACAGATACGCAGTATTTT
d_gene: TRBD2
abundance: NA
len: 16
v_gene: TRBV18
j_gene: TRBJ2-3

CDR3aa: CAIRGAGGNQPQHF
CDR3nt: TGTGCCATCAGAGGGGCAGGGGGCAATCAGCCCCAGCATTTT
d_gene: NA
abundance: NA
len: 14
v_gene: TRBV10-3
j_gene: TRBJ1-5

CDR3aa: CASSLATGFAFF
CDR3nt: TGTGCCAGCAGCTTAGCCACGGGGTTCGCTTTCTTT
d_gene: NA
abundance: once
len: 12
v_gene: TRBV11-2
j_gene: TRBJ1-1

CDR3aa: CASSPTSVGETQYF
CDR3nt: TGTGCCAGCAGCCCTACTAGCGTGGGGGAGACCCAGTACTTC
d_gene: TRBD2
abundance: NA
len: 14
v_gene: TRBV11-2
j_gene: TRBJ2-5

CDR3aa: CASSLFSASGNYNEQFF
CDR3nt: TGTGCCAGCAGCTTATTCTCGGCTAGCGGAAATTACAATGAGCAGTTCTTC
d_gene: TRBD2
abundance: NA
len: 17
v_gene: TRBV7-8
j_gene: TRBJ2-1

CDR3aa: CASSPGQGSGTQYF
CDR3nt: TGTGCCAGCAGCCCCGGACAGGGTAGTGGGACCCAGTACTTC
d_gene: TRBD1
abundance: NA
len: 14
v_gene: TRBV7-9
j_gene: TRBJ2-5

CDR3aa: CASSLGPNSPLHF
CDR3nt: TGTGCCAGCAGCTTGGGGCCCAATTCACCCCTCCACTTT
d_gene: NA
abundance: once
len: 13
v_gene: TRBV5-4
j_gene: TRBJ1-6